A single sample gave rise to the 18 T cell receptor beta chains below, sequenced in a study of memory CD4+ T cells and cytomegalovirus serostatus. The sort gate was single viable CD3+CD4+CD8-CD45RO+ cells for memory CD4+ T cells. Only in-frame clones appear in the TCRdb table, and some are missing; sequencing was by immunoSEQ multiplex PCR. Altogether under 55,000 clones are present, over 60% being singletons, with the ten largest covering about 1.5%. Sequencing was performed on memory CD4+ T cells from blood. The receptors come from an adult in good health and CMV-seropositive.

The rearrangement uses TRBV7-9 and TRBJ2-1; D is perhaps TRBD2 (5 bases). The ends were cut back, 3 bases at V and 7 bases at J, with 19 bases in the middle. Looked up from germline, CDR1 is SEHNR and CDR2 is FQNEAQ (reference sequence). This CDR3 spans 16 amino acids. Written as DNA, the CDR3 is TGTGCCAGCAGCTTTCAGGTCAGAAAGGACTCGAATGAGCAGTTCTTC. This translates into CASSFQVRKDSNEQFF.

The chain joins TRBV27 to TRBJ1-5; D is possibly TRBD1 (5 bases). CDR1 MNHEY and CDR2 SMNVEV come from the germline V gene (reference sequence). V lost 2 bases and J 0 bases, leaving 14 bases between the germline ends. The CDR3 has 17 residues. This CDR3 reads CASSLRGRPNSNQPQHF. In DNA, the CDR3 is TGTGCCAGCAGTTTACGGGGGAGGCCAAATAGCAATCAGCCCCAGCATTTT.

V usage is TRBV28 and J usage is TRBJ2-6, with 7 positions matching TRBD2. Germline CDR1 is MDHEN and CDR2 is SYDVKM. The CDR3 runs 16 residues. Trimming took 4 bases from V and 2 from J; bases not matched to a gene: 5. CDR3 sequence (DNA): TGTGCCAGCAGTTCCCCGGGGAGGGCTGGGGCCAACGTCCTGACTTTC. This sequence encodes CASSSPGRAGANVLTF.

This clone was seen a few times. The J gene is TRBJ1-2, the V gene TRBV20-1; no clear D gene. The CDR3 is 11 residues long. V was shortened by 6 bases and J by 8 bases, with 13 bases between the two germline ends. The germline gives CDR1 DFQATT, CDR2 SNEGSKA (reference sequence). CDR3 nucleotides: TGCAGTGCCACGGGGTCGGGGGGCTACACCTTC. Encoded protein: CSATGSGGYTF.

J is TRBJ2-2 and V is TRBV5-4, with D maybe TRBD1 (6 bases). Trimming left V 1 base short and J 4 bases short, with 8 bases between. This CDR3 comprises 14 residues. Germline V gene sequence: CDR1 SGHNT, CDR2 YYREEE (reference sequence). CDR3 DNA: TGTGCCAGCAGCTTGACAGGGCTCACCGGGGAGCTGTTTTTT. Residues: CASSLTGLTGELFF. Together with reference TRBV5-4 and TRBJ2-2, the CDR3 gives the full variable domain: ETGVTQSPTHLIKTRGQQVTLRCSSQSGHNTVSWYQQALGQGPQFIFQYYREEENGRGNFPPRFSGLQFPNYSSELNVNALELDDSALYLCASSLTGLTGELFFGEGSRLTVL.

The V call is TRBV4-1, the J call TRBJ2-1; perhaps TRBD1 as D (5 bases). Germline V gene sequence: CDR1 MGHRA, CDR2 YSYEKL. CDR3 size: 14 residues. The V gene lost 2 bases and the J gene lost 7 bases, with 12 bases spanning the gap. The CDR3 DNA follows: TGCGCCAGCAGCCAAAGGCAGGGTTTTAATGAGCAGTTCTTC. Translating gives CASSQRQGFNEQFF.

CDR3 sequence: CASSLTGLADEQFF. As DNA, the CDR3 is TGTGCCAGCAGCTTAACCGGCTTGGCGGATGAGCAGTTCTTC. The chain uses TRBV7-3 and TRBJ2-1; D uncertain. V dropped 0 bases and J dropped 8 bases, with 11 bases sitting between them. Germline V gene data show CDR1 as SGHTA and CDR2 as FQGTGA. This CDR3 spans 14 amino acids. Using reference TRBV7-3 and TRBJ2-1 for the parts outside the CDR3, the full variable domain is GAGVSQTPSNKVTEKGKYVELRCDPISGHTALYWYRQSLGQGPEFLIYFQGTGAADDSGLPNDRFFAVRPEGSVSTLKIQRTERGDSAVYLCASSLTGLADEQFFGPGTRLTVL.

CDR3 nucleotide sequence: TGTGCCAGCAGCTTAGGGCCTCGGACTGAAGCTTTCTTT. Protein product: CASSLGPRTEAFF. The chain is built from TRBV11-2 and TRBJ1-1; no clear D. V dropped 1 base and J dropped 5 bases, with 8 bases sitting between them. There are 13 residues in the CDR3. Looked up from germline, CDR1 is SGHAT and CDR2 is FQNNGV.

V usage is TRBV10-1 and J usage is TRBJ2-1, with 11 bases matching TRBD1. Trimming took 3 bases from V and 9 from J; bases not matched to a gene: 13. The germline V gene encodes CDR1 WNHNN and CDR2 SYGVQD (reference sequence). The CDR3 consists of 17 residues. For the CDR3, the DNA is TGCGCCAGCAGTGACCTCCGAGGGACAGGGGGTCAGGGTGAGCAGTTCTTC. Encoded protein: CASSDLRGTGGQGEQFF.

The gene calls are TRBV10-3 and TRBJ2-7; TRBD1 agrees at 8 bases. Per germline, CDR1 ENHRY and CDR2 SYGVKD. The junction had 3 bases not matched to a gene; V was cut back by 4 bases and J by 7 bases. CDR3 length equals 12 residues. In DNA form, the CDR3 reads TGTGCCATCAGTGGGACAGGGTGGGAGCAGTACTTC. Its protein is CAISGTGWEQYF.

The chain uses TRBV27 and TRBJ2-1, with 7 positions matching TRBD1. This CDR3 is 15 amino acids long. V gave up 2 bases and J gave up 5 bases; unmatched junction bases: 6. Germline CDR1 and CDR2: MNHEY and SMNVEV (reference sequence). CDR3 sequence: CASSLKTGSDNEQFF. As DNA, the CDR3 is TGTGCCAGCAGTTTAAAGACAGGGAGCGACAATGAGCAGTTCTTC.

Only a few counts were recorded for this clone. This chain links TRBV7-2 with TRBJ1-2; a weak D match, TRBD1 (6 bases). This CDR3 contains 16 residues. V was trimmed by 5 bases and J by 7 bases, leaving 23 bases between them. CDR1 is SGHTA and CDR2 is FQGNSA in the germline V gene. CDR3 DNA: TGTGCCAGCAGCCAGACTCTCAGGGGAGGAAGTTCTGGCTACACCTTC. It codes for CASSQTLRGGSSGYTF.

This CDR3 reads CASSLSLGGQPQHF. The DNA of the CDR3 is TGCGCCAGCAGCCTCTCCCTGGGAGGTCAGCCCCAGCATTTT. This chain connects TRBV5-1 to TRBJ1-5; no clear D. Germline CDR1 SGHRS, CDR2 YFSETQ. This CDR3 is 14 amino acids long. Trimming pared 4 bases from V and 6 bases from J, leaving 14 bases between.

The chain employs TRBV21-1 and TRBJ2-3; TRBD1, the table's D call, lacks a check against the DNA. TRBV21-1 is an annotated pseudogene. The CDR3 is made up of 14 amino acids. The DNA for the CDR3 is TGTGCCAGCAGCAACCAGAATAGCACAGATACGCAGTATTTT. This translates into CASSNQNSTDTQYF.

The chain has TRBV30 and TRBJ2-6; no clear D gene. Germline lookup yields CDR1 GTSNPN and CDR2 SVGIG (reference sequence). Trimming cost V 4 bases and J 0 bases, with 10 bases left between them. The CDR3 consists of 15 residues. The CDR3: CAWTLISSGANVLTF. The DNA for the CDR3 is TGTGCCTGGACCCTAATTAGCTCTGGGGCCAACGTCCTGACTTTC. The variable domain in full, with the rest retrieved from reference TRBV30 and TRBJ2-6, is SQTIHQWPATLVQPVGSPLSLECTVEGTSNPNLYWYRQAAGRGLQLLFYSVGIGQISSEVPQNLSASRPQDRQFILSSKKLLLSDSGFYLCAWTLISSGANVLTFGAGSRLTVL.

As concerns this clone: One junction end does not reproduce the germline sequence, and a read error may be involved. CDR3 amino acids: CASSLSISTSGWRNDQFF. The CDR3, as DNA: TGTGCCAGCAGCCTATCAATCAGCACTAGCGGGTGGCGGAATGACCAGTTCTTC. J is TRBJ2-1 and V is TRBV28; TRBD2 agrees at 9 bases. The length of the CDR3 is 18 residues. Germline CDR1 reads MDHEN; CDR2 reads SYDVKM.

This chain joins TRBV29-1 and TRBJ1-1; D ambiguous. This CDR3 has 12 residues. Germline CDR1 reads SQVTM; CDR2 reads ANQGSEA. Trimming pared 4 bases from V and 2 bases from J, leaving 8 bases between. CDR3 in amino acids: CSVVVGNTEAFF. The DNA for the CDR3 is TGCAGCGTTGTGGTGGGTAACACTGAAGCTTTCTTT. The variable domain in full, with the rest retrieved from reference TRBV29-1 and TRBJ1-1, is SAVISQKPSRDICQRGTSLTIQCQVDSQVTMMFWYRQQPGQSLTLIATANQGSEATYESGFVIDKFPISRPNLTFSTLTVSNMSPEDSSIYLCSVVVGNTEAFFGQGTRLTVV.

This rearrangement joins TRBV5-1 to TRBJ1-6; possibly TRBD1 for D (6 bases). The germline V gene encodes CDR1 SGHRS and CDR2 YFSETQ. The CDR3 is 17 amino acids. The V end was cut by 0 bases, the J end by 2 bases, with 12 bases between. The CDR3 DNA is TGCGCCAGCAGCTTGGGGGGGCTAGGAGCCTATAATTCACCCCTCCACTTT. Its protein is CASSLGGLGAYNSPLHF.